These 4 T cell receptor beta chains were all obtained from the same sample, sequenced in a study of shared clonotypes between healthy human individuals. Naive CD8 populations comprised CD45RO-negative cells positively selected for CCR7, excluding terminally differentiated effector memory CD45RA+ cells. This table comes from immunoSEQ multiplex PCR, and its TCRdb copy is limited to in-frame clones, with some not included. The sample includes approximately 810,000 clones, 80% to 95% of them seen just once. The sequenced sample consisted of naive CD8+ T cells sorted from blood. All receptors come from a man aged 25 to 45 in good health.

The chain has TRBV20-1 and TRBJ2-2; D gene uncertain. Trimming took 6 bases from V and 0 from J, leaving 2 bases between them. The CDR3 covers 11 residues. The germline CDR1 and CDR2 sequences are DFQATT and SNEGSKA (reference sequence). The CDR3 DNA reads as TGCAGTGCACCGAACACCGGGGAGCTGTTTTTT. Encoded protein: CSAPNTGELFF.

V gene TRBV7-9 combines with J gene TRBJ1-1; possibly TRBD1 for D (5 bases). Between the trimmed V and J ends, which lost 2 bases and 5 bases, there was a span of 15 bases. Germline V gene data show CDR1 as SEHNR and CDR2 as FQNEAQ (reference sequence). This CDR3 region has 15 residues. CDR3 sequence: CASSLMQEGKTEAFF. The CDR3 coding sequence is TGTGCCAGCAGCTTAATGCAGGAGGGGAAGACTGAAGCTTTCTTT.

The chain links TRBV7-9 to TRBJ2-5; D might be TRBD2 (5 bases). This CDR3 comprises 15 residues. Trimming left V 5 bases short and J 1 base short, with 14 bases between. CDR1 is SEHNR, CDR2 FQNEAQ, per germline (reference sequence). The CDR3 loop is CASSISGRGQETQYF. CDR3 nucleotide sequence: TGTGCCAGCAGCATCAGCGGCCGCGGCCAAGAGACCCAGTACTTC.

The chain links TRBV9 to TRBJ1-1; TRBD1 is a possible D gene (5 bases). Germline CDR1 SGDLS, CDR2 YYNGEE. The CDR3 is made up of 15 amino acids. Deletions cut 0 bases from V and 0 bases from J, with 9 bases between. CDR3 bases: TGTGCCAGCAGCGTAGGATCAGGGATGAACACTGAAGCTTTCTTT. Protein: CASSVGSGMNTEAFF.